These 5 T cell receptor beta chains came from one sample sequenced in a study of OX40 agonist ivuxolimab in advanced cancers. Profiled with immunoSEQ multiplex PCR; TCRdb holds only in-frame clones, not every one. The repertoire holds under 75,000 clones, with around 81% as singletons. Sequenced here: CD4+ or CD8+ T cells sorted from blood, sampled in a trial of the OX40 agonist ivuxolimab. Receptors originate from an adult with an advanced solid tumor such as melanoma, head and neck, liver or kidney cancer.

This clone occurred once. J is TRBJ1-3 and V is TRBV6-5; 9 bases line up with TRBD1. Germline CDR1 and CDR2: MNHEY and SVGAGI. There are 15 residues in the CDR3. V gave up 6 bases and J gave up 0 bases; unmatched junction bases: 3. The DNA of the CDR3 is TGTGCCAGCAGGAGGACAGGGGTCTCTGGAAACACCATATATTTT. It yields the protein CASRRTGVSGNTIYF.

The J gene is TRBJ2-5, the V gene TRBV10-1, with 8 bases identical to TRBD2. The CDR3 consists of 16 residues. CDR1 and CDR2 (germline): WNHNN, SYGVQD (reference sequence). V lost 0 bases and J lost 3; bases outside the gene matches: 6. CDR3 sequence reads: CASSESRNGGEETQYF. The DNA for the CDR3 is TGCGCCAGCAGTGAGTCGAGAAACGGGGGGGAAGAGACCCAGTACTTC.

The V and J genes are TRBV4-3 and TRBJ2-2; D is ambiguous. This CDR3 has 18 residues. From germline, CDR1 is LGHNA and CDR2 YSLEER. With 2 bases removed from V and 1 base from J, the gap between germline ends came to 17 bases. The CDR3 loop reads CASSQSLARRLNTGELFF. The CDR3 DNA reads TGCGCCAGCAGCCAATCTCTCGCAAGGCGGCTGAACACCGGGGAGCTGTTTTTT.

The sample holds one count of this clone. V gene TRBV7-3 combines with J gene TRBJ1-2, with TRBD1 matching over 9 bases. V lost 4 bases and J lost 3; bases outside the gene matches: 15. Germline CDR1 is SGHTA and CDR2 is FQGTGA. The CDR3 extends over 18 amino acids. The CDR3 protein is CASSWSPPGQGSDYGYTF. In nucleotides, the CDR3 is TGTGCCAGCAGCTGGTCCCCACCGGGACAGGGAAGCGACTATGGCTACACCTTC. Filled out from reference TRBV7-3 and TRBJ1-2, the complete variable domain reads GAGVSQTPSNKVTEKGKYVELRCDPISGHTALYWYRQSLGQGPEFLIYFQGTGAADDSGLPNDRFFAVRPEGSVSTLKIQRTERGDSAVYLCASSWSPPGQGSDYGYTFGSGTRLTVV.

J is TRBJ2-7 and V is TRBV4-3; 9 bases match TRBD2. This CDR3 spans 15 amino acids. The V segment lost 1 base and the J segment 2 bases; nucleotides outside the gene matches: 3. The germline gives CDR1 LGHNA, CDR2 YSLEER. The CDR3 DNA reads TGCGCCAGCAGCCAAGGGGGCGGGGGGGCCTACGAGCAGTACTTC. It encodes CASSQGGGGAYEQYF.